Each of the 19 T cell receptor beta chains below was sequenced from the same sample in a study of regulatory T cells in long-lasting Graves disease. CDR3-region Arm-PCR and iRepertoire HTBI primers produced the TCR beta libraries. MiXCR, applied by TCRdb to the multiplex PCR reads, yields one record per CDR3 protein. Seen here are 550,000 to 600,000 distinct CDR3 sequences, roughly a sixth observed once, and the top ten hold around 12%. Time point reported: newly diagnosed GD, antithyroid drugs for less than 3 months. From RNA extracted from PBMCs, the TCR library was made. The same specimen was also included in a second study, on T cells in Graves' hyperthyroidism and ophthalmopathy.

Sequenced here: peripheral blood mononuclear cells (PBMCs), sampled at new diagnosis, from a patient treated with antithyroid drugs. The receptors were gathered from a young man with Graves disease.

This chain links TRBV28 with TRBJ2-3, with 8 bases fitting TRBD1. The CDR3 is 17 amino acids. Per the germline V gene, CDR1 is MDHEN and CDR2 is SYDVKM. The V segment lost 4 bases and the J segment 0 bases; nucleotides outside the gene matches: 9. The CDR3 coding sequence is TGTGCCAGCAGTTCGGCAGGGGGCGATCCTAGCACAGATACGCAGTATTTT. This sequence encodes CASSSAGGDPSTDTQYF.

This clonotype was seen ten or more times. In DNA form, the CDR3 reads TGTGCCAGCAGCCAAGATTCAGGTCTCAATCAGCCCCAGCATTTT. This gives the protein CASSQDSGLNQPQHF. The rearrangement links TRBV3-1 to TRBJ1-5; no definite D call. Trimming took 0 bases from V and 3 from J, leaving 9 bases between them. The CDR3 length is 15 residues. In germline, CDR1 is LGHDT, CDR2 YNNKEL (reference sequence).

This clonotype showed up just a few times. V and J are TRBV11-2 and TRBJ1-2; D unresolved. The CDR3 consists of 11 residues. Deletions cut 5 bases from V and 7 bases from J, with 8 bases between. Germline CDR1 is SGHAT and CDR2 is FQNNGV. CDR3 in DNA: TGTGCCAGCAGCCCCGTTTTTGGCTACACCTTC. Translation gives CASSPVFGYTF.

This clonotype has a handful of counts. The chain is built from TRBV10-2 and TRBJ2-3; the match to TRBD2 covers 11 bases. Germline CDR1 is WSHSY and CDR2 is SAAADI. The junction had 2 bases not matched to a gene; V was cut back by 2 bases and J by 1 base. The CDR3 loop spans 16 amino acids. The CDR3 sequence: CASSEPGLAGTDTQYF. CDR3 bases: TGCGCCAGCAGTGAGCCGGGACTAGCGGGCACAGATACGCAGTATTTT.

This clonotype was counted between two and nine times. The CDR3 nucleotides are TGTGCCAGCAGTTCAACTAGCGCCCCCACCGGGGAGCTGTTTTTT. Its translation is CASSSTSAPTGELFF. The chain has TRBV6-5 and TRBJ2-2; 7 nucleotides align to TRBD2. The V and J ends lost 4 bases and 4 bases, in that order; junction bases with no gene match: 6. The CDR3 sequence is 15 residues long. Germline V CDR1 and CDR2: MNHEY, SVGAGI.

This clonotype was detected a few times. This chain uses TRBV4-1 with TRBJ2-3, with 7 bases matching TRBD2. Germline CDR1 and CDR2: MGHRA and YSYEKL. The V segment lost 5 bases and the J segment 5 bases; nucleotides outside the gene matches: 13. The CDR3 is 16 amino acids. The CDR3 spells CASSATLAAPRDTQYF. The CDR3, as DNA: TGCGCCAGCAGCGCCACCCTAGCGGCCCCAAGAGATACGCAGTATTTT.

This clonotype showed up many times. J is TRBJ2-7 and V is TRBV9; no clear D gene. V gave up 0 bases and J gave up 4 bases, with 8 bases separating them. The germline V gene encodes CDR1 SGDLS and CDR2 YYNGEE. The CDR3 consists of 13 residues. The CDR3 nucleotides are TGTGCCAGCAGCGTAGGGCCCCAGTACGAGCAGTACTTC. Its protein product is CASSVGPQYEQYF. The variable domain in full, completed from reference TRBV9 and TRBJ2-7, reads DSGVTQTPKHLITATGQRVTLRCSPRSGDLSVYWYQQSLDQGLQFLIQYYNGEERAKGNILERFSAQQFPDLHSELNLSSLELGDSALYFCASSVGPQYEQYFGPGTRLTVT.

Regarding this clonotype: With only one base between it and a far larger clone, this is likely a read error. The J gene is TRBJ2-3, the V gene TRBV15, with 8 bases matching TRBD2. Germline V gives CDR1 LNHNV, CDR2 YYDKDF (reference sequence). The CDR3 covers 16 residues. This CDR3 reads CATSRPGGQGITEASF. CDR3 in DNA: TGTGCCACCAGCAGGCCGGGGGGGCAGGGTATCACTGAAGCTTCCTTT.

This clonotype was seen ten or more times. The rearrangement joins TRBV28 to TRBJ1-2, with a weak D call TRBD1 (6 bases). Trimming shortened V by 3 bases and J by 4 bases, and 18 bases separated the two germline ends. The CDR3 has 16 amino acids. Per the germline V gene, CDR1 is MDHEN and CDR2 is SYDVKM. The CDR3 DNA follows: TGTGCCAGCAGTTTTAACAGGGAGGGAGGGTTCTATGGCTACACCTTC. Translated, it gives CASSFNREGGFYGYTF.

The chain combines TRBV9 with TRBJ2-3; the match to TRBD2 covers 9 bases. Germline V gene lookup returns CDR1 SGDLS and CDR2 YYNGEE. The CDR3 is made up of 16 amino acids. V was pared by 0 bases and J by 4 bases, with 6 bases of the junction left unmatched. The CDR3 loop reads CASSVEVSGSADTQYF. The CDR3 coding sequence is TGTGCCAGCAGCGTAGAGGTTAGCGGGAGTGCAGATACGCAGTATTTT.

This clonotype came up a few times. CDR3 sequence: CASSPSGGPGLNTGELFF. CDR3 nucleotides: TGTGCCAGCAGCCCCTCGGGGGGGCCCGGACTAAACACCGGGGAGCTGTTTTTT. The V gene is TRBV5-5, the J gene TRBJ2-2, with 8 nucleotides matching TRBD2. From germline, CDR1 is SGHKS and CDR2 YYEKEE (reference sequence). The CDR3 loop spans 18 amino acids. J gave up 2 bases and V 4 bases, and 13 bases lay outside the gene matches.

This clonotype was seen a few times. This chain connects TRBV25-1 to TRBJ1-5; 7 bases match TRBD1. This CDR3 is 14 amino acids long. CDR1 MGHDK and CDR2 SYGVNS come from the germline V gene. Trimming took 3 bases from V and 4 from J; bases not matched to a gene: 3. For the CDR3, the DNA is TGTGCCAGCAGTGAGACAGGGCTGAATCAGCCCCAGCATTTT. This sequence encodes CASSETGLNQPQHF. Complete variable domain (other parts from reference TRBV25-1 and TRBJ1-5): EADIYQTPRYLVIGTGKKITLECSQTMGHDKMYWYQQDPGMELHLIHYSYGVNSTEKGDLSSESTVSRIRTEHFPLTLESARPSHTSQYLCASSETGLNQPQHFGDGTRLSIL.

This chain links TRBV15 with TRBJ2-3, with 7 bases aligning to TRBD2. After removal of 5 bases from V and 6 bases from J, the junction contained 11 bases not matched to a gene. This CDR3 is built from 15 residues. Germline assignment: CDR1 LNHNV and CDR2 YYDKDF (reference sequence). CDR3 nucleotides: TGTGCCACCAGCCAGAAGATGGGGGAGGGGGATACGCAGTATTTT. It yields the protein CATSQKMGEGDTQYF. The full variable domain, rest sourced from reference TRBV15 and TRBJ2-3, is DAMVIQNPRYQVTQFGKPVTLSCSQTLNHNVMYWYQQKSSQAPKLLFHYYDKDFNNEADTPDNFQSRRPNTSFCFLDIRSPGLGDTAMYLCATSQKMGEGDTQYFGPGTRLTVL.

This clonotype was found many times. V and J are TRBV28 and TRBJ2-2; maybe TRBD1 (6 bases). Between the trimmed V and J ends, which lost 7 bases and 4 bases, there was a span of 10 bases. The CDR3 is 13 amino acids. Germline V gene sequence: CDR1 MDHEN, CDR2 SYDVKM. The CDR3 nucleotides are TGTGCCAGCAAAACAGGGCCCACCGGGGAGCTGTTTTTT. It yields the protein CASKTGPTGELFF. Full variable domain (rest looked up from reference TRBV28 and TRBJ2-2): DVKVTQSSRYLVKRTGEKVFLECVQDMDHENMFWYRQDPGLGLRLIYFSYDVKMKEKGDIPEGYSVSREKKERFSLILESASTNQTSMYLCASKTGPTGELFFGEGSRLTVL.

This clonotype was found many times. The chain has TRBV28 and TRBJ2-7; D is unresolved. This CDR3 is 14 amino acids long. Germline V gene sequence: CDR1 MDHEN, CDR2 SYDVKM. The ends were cut back, 6 bases at V and 6 bases at J, with 18 bases in the middle. The CDR3 nucleotides are TGTGCCAGCAGAGAAGGGAAACCTACTACCGAGCAGTACTTC. Protein: CASREGKPTTEQYF.

This rearrangement joins TRBV30 to TRBJ2-7, with 11 bases aligning to TRBD2. Matching the DNA end better, TRBJ2-5 makes the J call doubtful. CDR1 and CDR2 from the germline V gene are GTSNPN and SVGIG (reference sequence). CDR3 length equals 15 residues. The CDR3: CAWSVSTLAGGTQYF. In DNA form, the CDR3 reads TGTGCCTGGAGTGTATCCACCCTAGCGGGAGGGACCCAGTACTTC.

The V and J genes are TRBV29-1 and TRBJ2-5, with a weak D call TRBD2 (6 bases). Germline assignment: CDR1 SQVTM and CDR2 ANQGSEA. Between the trimmed V and J ends, which lost 6 bases and 3 bases, there was a span of 20 bases. This CDR3 comprises 15 residues. CDR3 in amino acids: CSVTTTTSTEETQYF. The CDR3 DNA is TGCAGCGTCACTACCACTACTAGCACCGAAGAGACCCAGTACTTC.

This clonotype showed up many times. The V and J genes are TRBV15 and TRBJ1-4; D might be TRBD1 (5 bases). Per the germline V gene, CDR1 is LNHNV and CDR2 is YYDKDF (reference sequence). The CDR3 contains 16 residues. The V end was cut by 1 base, the J end by 3 bases, with 12 bases between. The CDR3 sequence is CATSRGRDGPNEKLFF. DNA for the CDR3: TGTGCCACCAGCAGAGGACGGGACGGACCTAATGAAAAACTGTTTTTT.

Comment on this clonotype: Likely a read error: the CDR3 ends without its conserved phenylalanine or tryptophan. The chain has TRBV3-1 and TRBJ2-3; weak D call: TRBD1 (7 bases). V dropped 4 bases and J dropped 6 bases, with 26 bases sitting between them. CDR1 is LGHDT and CDR2 is YNNKEL in the germline V gene (reference sequence). The CDR3 is made up of 18 amino acids. This CDR3 reads CASSPLSAFQGGPDTQYL. CDR3 nucleotide sequence: TGTGCCAGCAGCCCCCTTAGCGCGTTCCAGGGGGGACCGGATACGCAGTATTTA.